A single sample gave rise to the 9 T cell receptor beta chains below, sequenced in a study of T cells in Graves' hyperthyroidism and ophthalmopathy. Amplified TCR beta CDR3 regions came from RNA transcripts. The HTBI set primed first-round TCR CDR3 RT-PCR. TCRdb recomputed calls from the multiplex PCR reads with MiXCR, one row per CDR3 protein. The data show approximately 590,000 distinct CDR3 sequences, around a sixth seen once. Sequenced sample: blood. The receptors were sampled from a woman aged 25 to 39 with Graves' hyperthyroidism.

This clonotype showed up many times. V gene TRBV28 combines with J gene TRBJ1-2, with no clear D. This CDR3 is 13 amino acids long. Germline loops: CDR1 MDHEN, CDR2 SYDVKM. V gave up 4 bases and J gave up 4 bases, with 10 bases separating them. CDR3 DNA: TGTGCCAGCAGTTATCCAGGATTCTATGGCTACACCTTC. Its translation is CASSYPGFYGYTF.

The CDR3: CASSNRDSYYGYTF. The CDR3 DNA reads TGTGCCAGCAGCAACCGAGACAGCTACTATGGCTACACCTTC. The chain uses TRBV7-3 and TRBJ1-2; D may be TRBD1 (5 bases). Looked up from germline, CDR1 is SGHTA and CDR2 is FQGTGA. V lost 5 bases and J lost 3, with 13 bases in between. The CDR3 has 14 residues.

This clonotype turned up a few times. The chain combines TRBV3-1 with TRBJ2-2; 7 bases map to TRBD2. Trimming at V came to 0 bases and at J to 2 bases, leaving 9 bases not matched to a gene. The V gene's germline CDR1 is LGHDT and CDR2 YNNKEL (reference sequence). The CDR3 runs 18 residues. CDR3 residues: CASSQDRTGGTNTGELFF. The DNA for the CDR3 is TGTGCCAGCAGCCAAGATCGGACGGGGGGAACAAACACCGGGGAGCTGTTTTTT.

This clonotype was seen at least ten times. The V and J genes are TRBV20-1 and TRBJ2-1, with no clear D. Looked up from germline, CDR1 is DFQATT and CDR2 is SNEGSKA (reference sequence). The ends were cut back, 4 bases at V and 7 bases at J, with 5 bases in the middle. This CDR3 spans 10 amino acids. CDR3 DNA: TGCAGTGCTACTATGAATGAGCAGTTCTTC. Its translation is CSATMNEQFF.

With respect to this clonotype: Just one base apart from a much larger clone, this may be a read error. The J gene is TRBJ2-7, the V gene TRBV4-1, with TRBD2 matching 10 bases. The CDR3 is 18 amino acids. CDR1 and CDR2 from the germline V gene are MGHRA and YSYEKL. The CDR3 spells CASSQRASGSTGSYGQYF. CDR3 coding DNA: TGCGCCAGCAGCCAGAGGGCTAGCGGGAGTACGGGTTCCTACGGGCAGTACTTC.

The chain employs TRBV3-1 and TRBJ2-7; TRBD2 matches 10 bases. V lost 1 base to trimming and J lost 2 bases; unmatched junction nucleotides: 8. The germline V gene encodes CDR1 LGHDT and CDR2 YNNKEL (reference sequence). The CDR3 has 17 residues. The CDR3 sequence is CASSQAGLADATYEQYF. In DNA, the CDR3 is TGTGCCAGCAGCCAAGCTGGACTAGCGGACGCGACCTACGAGCAGTACTTC.

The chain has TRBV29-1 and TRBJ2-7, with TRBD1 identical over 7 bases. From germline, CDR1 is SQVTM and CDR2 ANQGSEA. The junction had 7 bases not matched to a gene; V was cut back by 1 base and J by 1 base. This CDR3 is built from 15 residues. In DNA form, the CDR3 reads TGCAGCGTTGAAGTTGCACAGGGGTCGTCCTACGAGCAGTACTTC. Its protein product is CSVEVAQGSSYEQYF.

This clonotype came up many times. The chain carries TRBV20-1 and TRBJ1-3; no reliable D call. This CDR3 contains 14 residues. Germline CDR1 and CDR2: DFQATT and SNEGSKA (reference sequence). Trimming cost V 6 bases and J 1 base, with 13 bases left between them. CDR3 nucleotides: TGCAGTGCCTCAGGTCCTGGGTCTGGAAACACCATATATTTT. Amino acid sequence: CSASGPGSGNTIYF.

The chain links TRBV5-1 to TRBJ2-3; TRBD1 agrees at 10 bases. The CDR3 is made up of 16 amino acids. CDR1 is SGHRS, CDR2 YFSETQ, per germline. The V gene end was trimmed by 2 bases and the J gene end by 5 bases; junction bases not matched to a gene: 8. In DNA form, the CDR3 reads TGCGCCAGCAGCTTTCAACCGGGACAGGGGCAAGATACGCAGTATTTT. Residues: CASSFQPGQGQDTQYF.